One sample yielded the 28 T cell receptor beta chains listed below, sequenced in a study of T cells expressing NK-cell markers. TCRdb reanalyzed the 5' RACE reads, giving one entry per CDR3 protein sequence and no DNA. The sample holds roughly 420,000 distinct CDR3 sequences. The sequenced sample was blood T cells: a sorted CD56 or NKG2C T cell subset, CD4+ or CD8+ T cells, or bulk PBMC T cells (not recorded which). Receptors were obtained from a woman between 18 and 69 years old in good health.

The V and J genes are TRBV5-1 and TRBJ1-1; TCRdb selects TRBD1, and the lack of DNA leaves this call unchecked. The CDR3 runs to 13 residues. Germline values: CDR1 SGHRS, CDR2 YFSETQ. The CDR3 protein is CASRLPGNTEAFF.

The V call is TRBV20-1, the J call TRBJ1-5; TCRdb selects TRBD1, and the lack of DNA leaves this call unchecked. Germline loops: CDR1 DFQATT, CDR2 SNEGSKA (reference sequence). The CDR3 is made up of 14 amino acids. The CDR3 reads CSAPPRDSNQPQHF.

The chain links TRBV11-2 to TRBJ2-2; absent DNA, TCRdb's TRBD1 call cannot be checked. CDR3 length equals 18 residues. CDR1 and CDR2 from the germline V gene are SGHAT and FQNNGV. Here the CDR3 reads CASSSRQGSKLNTGELFF. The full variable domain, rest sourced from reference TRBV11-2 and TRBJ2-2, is EAGVAQSPRYKIIEKRQSVAFWCNPISGHATLYWYQQILGQGPKLLIQFQNNGVVDDSQLPKDRFSAERLKGVDSTLKIQPAKLEDSAVYLCASSSRQGSKLNTGELFFGEGSRLTVL.

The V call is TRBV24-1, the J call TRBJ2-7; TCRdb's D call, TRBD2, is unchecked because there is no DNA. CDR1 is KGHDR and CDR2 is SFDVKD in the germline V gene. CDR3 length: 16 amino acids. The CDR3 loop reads CATSDPTSGSSYEQYF.

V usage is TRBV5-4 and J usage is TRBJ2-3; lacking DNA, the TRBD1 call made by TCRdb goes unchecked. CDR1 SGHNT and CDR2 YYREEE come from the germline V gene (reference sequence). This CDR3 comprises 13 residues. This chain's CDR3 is CASSKDRQDTQYF.

CDR3 region: CASSRFQGQETQYF. V is TRBV12-3 or TRBV12-4 and J is TRBJ2-5; TCRdb's D call, TRBD1, is unchecked because there is no DNA. The CDR3 is 14 residues long.

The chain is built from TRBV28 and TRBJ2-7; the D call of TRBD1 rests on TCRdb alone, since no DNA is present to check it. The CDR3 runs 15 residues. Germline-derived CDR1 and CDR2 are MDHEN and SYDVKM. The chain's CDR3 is CASSFQGGLSYEQYF.

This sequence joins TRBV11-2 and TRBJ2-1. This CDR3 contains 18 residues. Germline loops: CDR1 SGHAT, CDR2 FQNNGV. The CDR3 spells CASSFIWFRGSPYNEQFF.

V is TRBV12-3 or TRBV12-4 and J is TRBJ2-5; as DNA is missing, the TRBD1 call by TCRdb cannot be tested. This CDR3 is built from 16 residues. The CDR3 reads CASSSGGGGLKETQYF.

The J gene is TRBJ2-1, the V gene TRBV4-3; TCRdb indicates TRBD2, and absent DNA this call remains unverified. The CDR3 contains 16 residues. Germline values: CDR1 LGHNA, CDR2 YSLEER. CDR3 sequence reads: CASSQVSSGGPPEQFF.

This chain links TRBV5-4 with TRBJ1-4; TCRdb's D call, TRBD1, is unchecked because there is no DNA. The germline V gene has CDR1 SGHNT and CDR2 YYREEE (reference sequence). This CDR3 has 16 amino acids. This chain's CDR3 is CASSLAGRTTNEKLFF.

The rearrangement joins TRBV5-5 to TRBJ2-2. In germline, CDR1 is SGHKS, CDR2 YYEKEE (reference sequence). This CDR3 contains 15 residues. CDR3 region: CASSPTQSNTGELFF.

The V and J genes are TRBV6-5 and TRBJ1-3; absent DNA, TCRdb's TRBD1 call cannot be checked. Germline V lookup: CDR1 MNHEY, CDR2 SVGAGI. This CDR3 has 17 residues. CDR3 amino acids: CASSYSGAALAGNTIYF.

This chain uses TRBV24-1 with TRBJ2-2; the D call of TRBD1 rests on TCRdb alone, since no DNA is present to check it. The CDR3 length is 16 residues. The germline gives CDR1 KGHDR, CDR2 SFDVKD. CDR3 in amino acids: CATSDFRTGVTGELFF.

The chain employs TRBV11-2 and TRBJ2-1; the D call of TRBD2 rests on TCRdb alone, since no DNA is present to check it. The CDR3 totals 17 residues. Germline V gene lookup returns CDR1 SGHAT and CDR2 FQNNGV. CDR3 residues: CASSRLWRGSLYNEQFF.

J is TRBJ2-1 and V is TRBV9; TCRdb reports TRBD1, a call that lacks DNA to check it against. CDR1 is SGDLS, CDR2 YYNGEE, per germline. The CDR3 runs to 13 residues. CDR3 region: CASSATGVNEQFF.

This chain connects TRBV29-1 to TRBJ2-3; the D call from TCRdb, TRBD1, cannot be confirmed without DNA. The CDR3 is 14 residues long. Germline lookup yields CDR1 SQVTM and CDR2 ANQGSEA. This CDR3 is CSVAVTGRTDTQYF.

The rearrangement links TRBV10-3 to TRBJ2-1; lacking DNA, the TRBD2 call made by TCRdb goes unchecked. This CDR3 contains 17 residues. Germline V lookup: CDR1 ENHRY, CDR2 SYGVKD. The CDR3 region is CAISESLAGGQRNEQFF.

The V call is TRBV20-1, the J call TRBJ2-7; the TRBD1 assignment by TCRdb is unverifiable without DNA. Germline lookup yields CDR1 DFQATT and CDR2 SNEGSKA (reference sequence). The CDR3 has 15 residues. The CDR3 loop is CSARDAGGGIHEQYF.

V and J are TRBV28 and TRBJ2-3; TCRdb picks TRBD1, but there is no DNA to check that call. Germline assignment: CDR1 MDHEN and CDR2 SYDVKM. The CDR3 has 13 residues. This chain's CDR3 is CASTGQLTDTQYF.

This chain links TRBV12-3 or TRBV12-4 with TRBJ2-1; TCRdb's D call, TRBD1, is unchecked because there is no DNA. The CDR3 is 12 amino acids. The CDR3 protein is CASSTLSHEQFF.

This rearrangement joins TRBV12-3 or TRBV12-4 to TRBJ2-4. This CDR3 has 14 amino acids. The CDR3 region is CASSKPDGKNIQYF.

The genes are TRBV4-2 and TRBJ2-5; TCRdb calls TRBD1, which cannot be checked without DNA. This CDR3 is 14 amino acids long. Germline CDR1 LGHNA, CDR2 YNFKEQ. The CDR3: CASSQDSGKETQYF.

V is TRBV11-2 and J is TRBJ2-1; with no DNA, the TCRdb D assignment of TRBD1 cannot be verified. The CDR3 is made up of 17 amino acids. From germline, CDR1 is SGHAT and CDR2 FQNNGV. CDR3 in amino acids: CASSLDFGQFIYNEQFF.

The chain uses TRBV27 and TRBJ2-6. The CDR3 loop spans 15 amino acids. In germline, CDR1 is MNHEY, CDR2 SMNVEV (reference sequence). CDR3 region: CASRPQGFGANVLTF.

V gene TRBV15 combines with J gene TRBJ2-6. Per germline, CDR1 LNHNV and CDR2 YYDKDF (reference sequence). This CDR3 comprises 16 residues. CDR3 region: CATSREAGGGANVLTF.

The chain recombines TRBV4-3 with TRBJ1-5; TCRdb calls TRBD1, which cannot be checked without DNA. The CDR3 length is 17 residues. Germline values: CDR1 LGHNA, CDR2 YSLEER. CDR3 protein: CASSQDWGASGNQPQHF.

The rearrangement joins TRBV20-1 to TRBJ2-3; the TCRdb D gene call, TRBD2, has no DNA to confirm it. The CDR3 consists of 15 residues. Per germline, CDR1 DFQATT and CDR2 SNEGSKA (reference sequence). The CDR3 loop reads CSASGLADRTDTQYF.